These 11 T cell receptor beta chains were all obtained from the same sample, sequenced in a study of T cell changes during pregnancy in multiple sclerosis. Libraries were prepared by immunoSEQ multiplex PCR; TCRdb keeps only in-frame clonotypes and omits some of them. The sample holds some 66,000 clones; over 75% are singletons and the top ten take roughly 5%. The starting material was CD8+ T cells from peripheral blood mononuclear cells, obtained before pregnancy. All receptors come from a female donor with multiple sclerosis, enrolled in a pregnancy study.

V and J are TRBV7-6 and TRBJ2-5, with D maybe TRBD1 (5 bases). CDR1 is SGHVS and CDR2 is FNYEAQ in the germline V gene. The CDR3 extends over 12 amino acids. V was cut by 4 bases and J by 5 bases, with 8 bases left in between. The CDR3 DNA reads TGTGCCAGCAGCTCAGGGATTGAGACCCAGTACTTC. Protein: CASSSGIETQYF.

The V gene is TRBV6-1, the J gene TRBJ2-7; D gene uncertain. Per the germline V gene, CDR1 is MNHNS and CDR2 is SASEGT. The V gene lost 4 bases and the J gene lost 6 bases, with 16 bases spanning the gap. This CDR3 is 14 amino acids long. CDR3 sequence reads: CASSVGFEAGEQYF. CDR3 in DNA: TGTGCCAGCAGTGTTGGATTTGAGGCTGGCGAGCAGTACTTC.

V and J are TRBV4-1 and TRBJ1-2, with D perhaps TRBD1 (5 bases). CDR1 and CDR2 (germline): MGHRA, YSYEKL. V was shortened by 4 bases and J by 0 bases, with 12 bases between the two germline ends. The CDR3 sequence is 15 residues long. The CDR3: CASSLGQIANYGYTF. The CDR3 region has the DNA TGCGCCAGCAGCCTCGGACAAATAGCTAACTATGGCTACACCTTC.

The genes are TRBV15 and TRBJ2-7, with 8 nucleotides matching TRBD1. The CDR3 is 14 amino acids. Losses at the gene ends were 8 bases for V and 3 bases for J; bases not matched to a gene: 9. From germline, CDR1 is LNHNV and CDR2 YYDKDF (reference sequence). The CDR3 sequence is CATGHGGQGYEQYF. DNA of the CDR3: TGTGCCACCGGGCACGGCGGACAGGGCTACGAGCAGTACTTC. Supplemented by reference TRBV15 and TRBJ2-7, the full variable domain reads DAMVIQNPRYQVTQFGKPVTLSCSQTLNHNVMYWYQQKSSQAPKLLFHYYDKDFNNEADTPDNFQSRRPNTSFCFLDIRSPGLGDTAMYLCATGHGGQGYEQYFGPGTRLTVT.

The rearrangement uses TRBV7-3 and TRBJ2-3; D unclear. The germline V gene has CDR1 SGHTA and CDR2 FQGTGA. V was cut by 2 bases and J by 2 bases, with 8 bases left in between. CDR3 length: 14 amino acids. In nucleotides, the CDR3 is TGTGCCAGCAGCTTAGGGCACCTCACAGATACGCAGTATTTT. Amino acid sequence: CASSLGHLTDTQYF.

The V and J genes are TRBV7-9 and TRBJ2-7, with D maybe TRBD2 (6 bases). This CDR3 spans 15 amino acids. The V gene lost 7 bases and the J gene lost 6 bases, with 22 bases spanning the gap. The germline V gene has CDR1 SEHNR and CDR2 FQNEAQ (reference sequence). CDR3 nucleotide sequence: TGTGCCAGCACCCCATTTGAGGCGGGGTCGGGCGAGCAGTACTTC. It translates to CASTPFEAGSGEQYF.

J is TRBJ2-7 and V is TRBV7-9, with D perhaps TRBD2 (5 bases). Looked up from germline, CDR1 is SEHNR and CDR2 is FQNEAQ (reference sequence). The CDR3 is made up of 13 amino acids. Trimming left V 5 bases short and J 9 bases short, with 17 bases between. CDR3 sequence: CASSGSRGSWQYF. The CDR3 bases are TGTGCCAGCAGCGGATCCCGGGGTTCCTGGCAGTACTTC. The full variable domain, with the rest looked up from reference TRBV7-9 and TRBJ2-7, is DTGVSQNPRHKITKRGQNVTFRCDPISEHNRLYWYRQTLGQGPEFLTYFQNEAQLEKSRLLSDRFSAERPKGSFSTLEIQRTEQGDSAMYLCASSGSRGSWQYFGPGTRLTVT.

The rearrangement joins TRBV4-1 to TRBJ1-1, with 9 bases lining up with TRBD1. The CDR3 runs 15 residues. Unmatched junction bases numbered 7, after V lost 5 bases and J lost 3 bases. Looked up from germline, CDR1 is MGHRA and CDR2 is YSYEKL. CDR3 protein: CASSSWTGVDTEAFF. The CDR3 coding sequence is TGCGCCAGCAGCTCGTGGACAGGGGTCGACACTGAAGCTTTCTTT.

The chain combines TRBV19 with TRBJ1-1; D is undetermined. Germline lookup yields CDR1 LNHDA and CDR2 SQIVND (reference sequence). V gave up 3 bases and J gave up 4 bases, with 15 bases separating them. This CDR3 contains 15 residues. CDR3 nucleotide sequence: TGTGCCAGTAGTATTACCCCCGCGCGGGCCACTGAAGCTTTCTTT. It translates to CASSITPARATEAFF.

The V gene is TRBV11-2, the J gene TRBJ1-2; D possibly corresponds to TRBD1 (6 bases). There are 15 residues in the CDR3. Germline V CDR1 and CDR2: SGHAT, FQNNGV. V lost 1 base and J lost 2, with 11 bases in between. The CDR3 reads CASSLGTDLNYGYTF. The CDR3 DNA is TGTGCCAGCAGCTTAGGGACAGACTTAAACTATGGCTACACCTTC.

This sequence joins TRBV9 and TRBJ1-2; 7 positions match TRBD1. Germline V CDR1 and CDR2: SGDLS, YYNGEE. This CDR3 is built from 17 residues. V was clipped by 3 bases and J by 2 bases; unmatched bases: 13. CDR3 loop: CASSETGRNLLNYGYTF. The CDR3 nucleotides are TGTGCCAGCAGCGAGACAGGGAGGAATCTCCTGAACTATGGCTACACCTTC.